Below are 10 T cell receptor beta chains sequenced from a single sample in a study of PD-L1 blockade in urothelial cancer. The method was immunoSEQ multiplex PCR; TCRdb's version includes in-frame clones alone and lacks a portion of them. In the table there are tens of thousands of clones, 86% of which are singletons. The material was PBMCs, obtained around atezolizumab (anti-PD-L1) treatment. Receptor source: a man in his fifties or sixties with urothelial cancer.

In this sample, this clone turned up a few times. CDR3 in DNA: TGTGCCAGCAGCTTAGGAGCCGATTCACCCCTCCACTTT. This sequence encodes CASSLGADSPLHF. V gene TRBV7-9 combines with J gene TRBJ1-6; D remains ambiguous. Between the trimmed V and J ends, which lost 1 base and 8 bases, there was a span of 6 bases. The CDR3 loop spans 13 amino acids. Germline CDR1 is SEHNR and CDR2 is FQNEAQ (reference sequence).

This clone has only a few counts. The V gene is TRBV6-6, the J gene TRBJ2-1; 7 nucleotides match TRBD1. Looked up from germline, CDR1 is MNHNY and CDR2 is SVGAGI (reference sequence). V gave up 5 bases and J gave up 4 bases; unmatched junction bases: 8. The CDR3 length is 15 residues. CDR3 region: CASSTRPTGYNEQFF. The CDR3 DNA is TGTGCCAGCAGTACCAGACCGACAGGGTACAATGAGCAGTTCTTC.

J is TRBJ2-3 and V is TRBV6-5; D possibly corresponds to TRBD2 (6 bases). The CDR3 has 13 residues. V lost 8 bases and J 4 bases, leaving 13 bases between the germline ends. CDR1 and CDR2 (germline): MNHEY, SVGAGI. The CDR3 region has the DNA TGTGCCAGCTTGGGGGGACTGGCAGATACGCAGTATTTT. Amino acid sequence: CASLGGLADTQYF.

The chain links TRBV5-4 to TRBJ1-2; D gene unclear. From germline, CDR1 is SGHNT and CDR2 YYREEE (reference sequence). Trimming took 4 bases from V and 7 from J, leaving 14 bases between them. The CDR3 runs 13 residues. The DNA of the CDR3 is TGTGCCAGCAGCGCTGCTGGGCGTCGTGGCTACACCTTC. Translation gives CASSAAGRRGYTF.

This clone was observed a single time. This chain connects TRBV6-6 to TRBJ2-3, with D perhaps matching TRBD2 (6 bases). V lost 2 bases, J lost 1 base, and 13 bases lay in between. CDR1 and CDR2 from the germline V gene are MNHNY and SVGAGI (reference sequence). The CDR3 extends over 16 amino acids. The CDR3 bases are TGTGCCAGCAGTTACCCGCAGGGCGGGGGCACAGATACGCAGTATTTT. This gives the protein CASSYPQGGGTDTQYF.

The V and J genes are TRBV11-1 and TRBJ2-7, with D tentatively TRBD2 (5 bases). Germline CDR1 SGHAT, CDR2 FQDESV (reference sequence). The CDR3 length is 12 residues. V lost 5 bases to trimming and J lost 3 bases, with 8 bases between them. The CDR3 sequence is CASSVRGYEQYF. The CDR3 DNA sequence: TGTGCCAGCAGCGTCCGGGGCTACGAGCAGTACTTC.

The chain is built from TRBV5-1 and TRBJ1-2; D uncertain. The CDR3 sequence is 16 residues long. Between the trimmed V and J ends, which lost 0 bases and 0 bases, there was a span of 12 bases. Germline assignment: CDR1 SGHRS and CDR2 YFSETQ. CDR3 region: CASSLAELQPNYGYTF. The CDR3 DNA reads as TGCGCCAGCAGCTTGGCCGAGTTGCAACCTAACTATGGCTACACCTTC.

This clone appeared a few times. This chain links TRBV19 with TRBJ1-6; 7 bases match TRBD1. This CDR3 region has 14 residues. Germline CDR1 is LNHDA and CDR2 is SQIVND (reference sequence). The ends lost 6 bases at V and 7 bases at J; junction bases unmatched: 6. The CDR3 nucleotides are TGTGCCAGTAGCAACAGGGGCGAGAATTCACCCCTCCACTTT. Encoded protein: CASSNRGENSPLHF.

CDR3 loop: CASRQGQQFNEQFF. CDR3 coding DNA: TGTGCCAGCAGACAAGGACAGCAGTTCAATGAGCAGTTCTTC. The J gene is TRBJ2-1, the V gene TRBV2; a possible D gene is TRBD1 (6 bases). Looked up from germline, CDR1 is SNHLY and CDR2 is FYNNEI. V was cut by 6 bases and J by 6 bases, with 15 bases left in between. CDR3 length: 14 amino acids.

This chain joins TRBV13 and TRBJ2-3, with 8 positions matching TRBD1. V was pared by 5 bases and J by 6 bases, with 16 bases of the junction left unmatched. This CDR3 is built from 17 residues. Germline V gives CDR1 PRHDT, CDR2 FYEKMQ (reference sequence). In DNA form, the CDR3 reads TGTGCCAGCAGCCCCGAACCCCACCGGGACAGGCCCGATACGCAGTATTTT. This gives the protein CASSPEPHRDRPDTQYF. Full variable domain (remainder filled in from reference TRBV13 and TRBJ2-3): AAGVIQSPRHLIKEKRETATLKCYPIPRHDTVYWYQQGPGQDPQFLISFYEKMQSDKGSIPDRFSAQQFSDYHSELNMSSLELGDSALYFCASSPEPHRDRPDTQYFGPGTRLTVL.